This TCR beta chain was retrieved from a study of cytomegalovirus exposure and HLA in healthy donors. Study-wide points: Most TCR sequences proved rare, with some public TCRs found in many donors. Data from an earlier analysis indicated that most TCR beta V segments were productive either about 90% or about 30% of the time.

The PCR had 60 Vbeta and 13 Jbeta primers. Clones were sequenced by immunoSEQ multiplex PCR, and TCRdb holds only the in-frame ones, with some missing. This sample has about 140,000 clones, with around 80% found just once. Note on this clone: Its specificity is not known.

The CDR3 length is 17 residues. In germline, CDR1 is KGHSH, CDR2 LQKENI. Trimming left V 0 bases short and J 4 bases short, with 19 bases between. The genes are TRBV18 and TRBJ2-7, with D possibly matching TRBD1 (6 bases). The source of this sequence is a male donor in good health and CMV-seropositive. The sequenced sample was PBMCs. The CDR3 protein is CASSPPLQGKSPYEQYF. The CDR3, as DNA: TGTGCCAGCTCACCACCCCTACAGGGAAAATCCCCTTACGAGCAGTACTTC.